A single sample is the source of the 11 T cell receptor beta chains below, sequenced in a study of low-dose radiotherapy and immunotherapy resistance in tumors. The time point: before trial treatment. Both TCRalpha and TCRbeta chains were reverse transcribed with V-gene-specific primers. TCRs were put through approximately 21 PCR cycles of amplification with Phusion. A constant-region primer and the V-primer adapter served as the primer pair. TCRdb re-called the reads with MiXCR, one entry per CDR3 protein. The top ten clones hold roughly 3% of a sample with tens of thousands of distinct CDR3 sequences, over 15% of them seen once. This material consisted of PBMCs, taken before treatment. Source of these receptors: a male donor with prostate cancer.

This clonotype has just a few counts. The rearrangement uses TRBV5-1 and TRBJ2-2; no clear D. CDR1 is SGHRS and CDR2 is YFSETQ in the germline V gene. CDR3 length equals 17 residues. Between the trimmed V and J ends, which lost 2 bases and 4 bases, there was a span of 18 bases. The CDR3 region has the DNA TGCGCCAGCAGCTTAGCCCTACAAGGCGCTGCCACCGGGGAGCTGTTTTTT. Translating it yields CASSLALQGAATGELFF.

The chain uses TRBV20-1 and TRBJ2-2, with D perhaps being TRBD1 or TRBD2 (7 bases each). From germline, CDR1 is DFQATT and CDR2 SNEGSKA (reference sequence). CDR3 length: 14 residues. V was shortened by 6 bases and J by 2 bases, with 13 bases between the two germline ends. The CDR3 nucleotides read TGCAGTGCCAGGGGGGGGTTCAACACCGGGGAGCTGTTTTTT. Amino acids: CSARGGFNTGELFF.

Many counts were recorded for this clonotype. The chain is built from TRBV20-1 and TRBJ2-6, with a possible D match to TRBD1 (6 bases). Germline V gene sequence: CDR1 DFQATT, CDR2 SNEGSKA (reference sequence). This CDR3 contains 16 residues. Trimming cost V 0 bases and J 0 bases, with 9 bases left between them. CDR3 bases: TGCAGTGCTAGAGATGGGGGCGTCTCTGGGGCCAACGTCCTGACTTTC. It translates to CSARDGGVSGANVLTF.

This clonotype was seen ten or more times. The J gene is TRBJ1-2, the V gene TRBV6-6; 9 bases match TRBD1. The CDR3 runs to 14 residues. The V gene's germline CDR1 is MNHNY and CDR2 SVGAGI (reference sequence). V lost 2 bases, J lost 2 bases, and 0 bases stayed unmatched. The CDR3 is CASSYGQGNYGYTF. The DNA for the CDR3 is TGTGCCAGCAGTTACGGACAGGGGAACTATGGCTACACCTTC.

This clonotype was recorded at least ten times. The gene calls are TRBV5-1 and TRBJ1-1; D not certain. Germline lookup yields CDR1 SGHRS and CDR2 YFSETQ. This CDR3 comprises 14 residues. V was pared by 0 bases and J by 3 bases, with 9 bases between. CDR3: CASSLARDHTEAFF. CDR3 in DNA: TGCGCCAGCAGCTTGGCTCGGGATCACACTGAAGCTTTCTTT.

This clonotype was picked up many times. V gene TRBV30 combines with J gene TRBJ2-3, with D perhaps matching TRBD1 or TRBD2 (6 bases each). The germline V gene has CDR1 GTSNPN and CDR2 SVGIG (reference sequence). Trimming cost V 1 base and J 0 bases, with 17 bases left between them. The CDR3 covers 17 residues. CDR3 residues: CAWSGGARLISTDTQYF. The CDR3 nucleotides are TGTGCCTGGAGTGGGGGGGCCCGGTTAATTAGCACAGATACGCAGTATTTT.

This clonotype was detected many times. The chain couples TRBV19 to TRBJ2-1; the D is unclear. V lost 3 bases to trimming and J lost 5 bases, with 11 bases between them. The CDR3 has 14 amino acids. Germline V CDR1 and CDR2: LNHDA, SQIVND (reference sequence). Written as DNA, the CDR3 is TGTGCCAGTAGTATGATCTATCCTCACAATGAGCAGTTCTTC. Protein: CASSMIYPHNEQFF.

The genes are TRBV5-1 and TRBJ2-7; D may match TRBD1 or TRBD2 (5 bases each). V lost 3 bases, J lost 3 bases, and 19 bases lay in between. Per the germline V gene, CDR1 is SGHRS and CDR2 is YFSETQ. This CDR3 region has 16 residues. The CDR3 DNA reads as TGCGCCAGCAGCTGGCAAAGGGACGGAATTAACTACGAGCAGTACTTC. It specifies CASSWQRDGINYEQYF.

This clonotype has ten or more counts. CDR3 region: CASNTGQGLGEAFF. The CDR3 bases are TGTGCCAGCAACACGGGACAGGGGCTGGGGGAAGCTTTCTTT. The chain links TRBV7-9 to TRBJ1-1, with 10 bases identical to TRBD1. Per germline, CDR1 SEHNR and CDR2 FQNEAQ (reference sequence). This CDR3 is built from 14 residues. Trimming took 7 bases from V and 8 from J; bases not matched to a gene: 10.

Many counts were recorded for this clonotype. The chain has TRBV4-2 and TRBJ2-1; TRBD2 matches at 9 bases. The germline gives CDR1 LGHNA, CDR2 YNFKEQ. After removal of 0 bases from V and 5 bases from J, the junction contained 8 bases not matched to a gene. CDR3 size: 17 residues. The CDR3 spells CASSQDGSSGGNNEQFF. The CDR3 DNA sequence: TGTGCCAGCAGCCAAGATGGTAGTAGCGGGGGAAACAATGAGCAGTTCTTC.

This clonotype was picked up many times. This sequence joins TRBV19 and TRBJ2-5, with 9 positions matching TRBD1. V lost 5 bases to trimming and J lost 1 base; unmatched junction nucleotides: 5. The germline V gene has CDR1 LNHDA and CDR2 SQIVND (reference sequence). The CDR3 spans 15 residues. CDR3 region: CASSLGQGTQETQYF. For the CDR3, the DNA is TGTGCCAGTAGTCTTGGACAGGGGACCCAAGAGACCCAGTACTTC.